This TCR beta chain was recorded in a study of control samples from healthy donors and cancer patients. Assay: immunoSEQ multiplex PCR; the TCRdb copy retains only in-frame clones and omits some. The sample has roughly 200,000 clones; around 94% are singletons. CDR1 and CDR2 (germline): SGHTA, FQGNSA. The CDR3 has 14 amino acids. V gave up 1 base and J gave up 4 bases, with 9 bases separating them. J is TRBJ2-3 and V is TRBV7-2; no clear D. The source of this sequence is a man aged 45 to 65 in good health. Material: blood. CDR3 nucleotide sequence: TGTGCCAGCAGCTTAGGGGCCAAACCAGATACGCAGTATTTT. Translation gives CASSLGAKPDTQYF.